These T cell receptor beta chains were read from a single sample in a study of cytomegalovirus exposure and HLA in healthy donors. Profiled with immunoSEQ multiplex PCR; TCRdb holds only in-frame clones, not every one. The sample carries 120,000 to 150,000 clones, 77% recorded once. Sequencing was carried out using PBMCs. These receptors all come from a woman between 50 and 59 years old in good health and CMV-seronegative. Both conserved end residues are part of each CDR3. D genes are given only for firm matches. Expanded clones are given a class, and other clones once, few, many or no size at all.

D	V	size	J	DNA	CDR3
-	TRBV5-1	-	TRBJ1-2	TGCGCCAGCAGCACCGGACGGGGTCCGCCCTATGGCTACACCTTC	CASSTGRGPPYGYTF
TRBD2	TRBV4-3	-	TRBJ2-3	TGCGCCAGCAGCCAAGTGACTAGCGGGGGGGCGGCGACAGATACGCAGTATTTT	CASSQVTSGGAATDTQYF
-	TRBV30	-	TRBJ2-7	TGTGCCTGGAGTGCGAACAGGGCAGTCTCCTACGAGCAGTACTTC	CAWSANRAVSYEQYF
TRBD2	TRBV28	-	TRBJ2-3	TGTGCCAGCCGTGATCCGGGACTAGCGGGGAGCCTGGGAGATACGCAGTATTTT	CASRDPGLAGSLGDTQYF
-	TRBV7-2	-	TRBJ2-7	TGTGCCAGCAGCTTAGCCGGGACAACCTTCACCTACGAGCAGTACTTC	CASSLAGTTFTYEQYF
-	TRBV5-1	-	TRBJ1-2	TGCGCCAGCAGCCGGGCCGGGACTCAAGCTTTCACTAACTATGGCTACACCTTC	CASSRAGTQAFTNYGYTF
TRBD1	TRBV28	-	TRBJ1-6	TGTGCCAGCAGATTCCTGGGACAGGGGCTTTCACCCCTCCACTTT	CASRFLGQGLSPLHF
-	TRBV10-1	-	TRBJ2-3	TGCGCCAGCAGTGAGGCGGGGGCAAGCGCAGATACGCAGTATTTT	CASSEAGASADTQYF
TRBD1	TRBV18	-	TRBJ1-2	TGTGCCAGCTCACCCCGACGGGACAGGGGAGGTGGCTACACCTTC	CASSPRRDRGGGYTF
-	TRBV9	-	TRBJ1-1	TGTGCCAGCAGCGTATGGGAACAGGGCCACACTGAAGCTTTCTTT	CASSVWEQGHTEAFF
TRBD2	TRBV14	-	TRBJ2-1	TGTGCCAGCAGCCAAGAACGGTACCTAGCGGGGTCCTACAATGAGCAGTTCTTC	CASSQERYLAGSYNEQFF
-	TRBV15	few	TRBJ2-1	TGTGCCACCAGCAGATCCTCATCCAGGGGAGATGAGCAGTTCTTC	CATSRSSSRGDEQFF
-	TRBV7-8	few	TRBJ1-5	TGTGCCAGCAGCAAGGAAGCGGCATGGCCCCAGCATTTT	CASSKEAAWPQHF
TRBD1	TRBV19	-	TRBJ1-3	TGTGCCAGTTCTGGAGCCGGGACAGCTTACGCCATATATTTT	CASSGAGTAYAIYF
-	TRBV6-4	-	TRBJ1-5	TGTGCCAGCAGTGACTCTGCGGGGCAGGGTCAGCCCCAGCATTTT	CASSDSAGQGQPQHF
TRBD1	TRBV4-2	few	TRBJ1-2	TGTGCCAGCAGCCACGCTACAGGGGGCATGGGCTATGGCTACACCTTC	CASSHATGGMGYGYTF
TRBD2	TRBV27	-	TRBJ2-1	TGTGCCAGCAGCGAGACTAGCGGGGAGTACAATGAGCAGTTCTTC	CASSETSGEYNEQFF
-	TRBV6-5	-	TRBJ2-2	TGTGCCAGCAGTTACGGAAACACAGGGATCTCTGGGGAGCTGTTTTTT	CASSYGNTGISGELFF
-	TRBV5-4	few	TRBJ1-5	TGTGCCAAATTCCTACCCGGCAGGGGTCTTAATCAGCCCCAGCATTTT	CAKFLPGRGLNQPQHF
TRBD1	TRBV19	few	TRBJ1-4	TGTGCCAGTAGTCCTCGACAGGGTATGGTTGAAAAACTGTTTTTT	CASSPRQGMVEKLFF
TRBD1	TRBV6-5	-	TRBJ2-5	TGTGCCAGCAGGACGACAGGGGCCGAGACCCAGTACTTC	CASRTTGAETQYF
TRBD2	TRBV7-2	-	TRBJ2-2	TGTGCCAGCAGCTTAAACGGGGGGGCCGCCGGGGAGCTGTTTTTT	CASSLNGGAAGELFF
TRBD1	TRBV6-5	-	TRBJ1-3	TGTGCCAGCAGCCGACAGGGCAACTCTGGAAACACCATATATTTT	CASSRQGNSGNTIYF
-	TRBV7-5	-	TRBJ2-3	TGTGCCAGAAGCTCCGTTTGGACTAGCGGGTTAGGCACAGATACGCAGTATTTT	CARSSVWTSGLGTDTQYF
TRBD1	TRBV7-9	-	TRBJ1-5	TGTGCCAGCAGCTTAGGGGACAGTAGTCAGCCCCAGCATTTT	CASSLGDSSQPQHF
TRBD2	TRBV7-2	-	TRBJ2-7	TGTGCCAGCAGCTCCCCGGGACTAGCGGGGGGGCACGAGCAGTACTTC	CASSSPGLAGGHEQYF
-	TRBV27	-	TRBJ1-1	TGTGCCAGTCGGACTCGGTTGAACACTGAAGCTTTCTTT	CASRTRLNTEAFF
-	TRBV4-2	-	TRBJ2-6	TGTGCCAGCAGCCAGCGATCGATCTCTGGGGCCAACGTCCTGACTTTC	CASSQRSISGANVLTF
-	TRBV28	few	TRBJ1-5	TGTGCCAGCAGTTGGCGACTAGGAAATCAGCCCCAGCATTTT	CASSWRLGNQPQHF
TRBD2	TRBV2	-	TRBJ2-3	TGTGCCAGCAGTGAATGGGACTATTCTTATTTT	CASSEWDYSYF
-	TRBV19	-	TRBJ1-1	TGTGCCAGTAGTTTAGACCGGAACACTGAAGCTTTCTTT	CASSLDRNTEAFF